The present T cell receptor beta chain was sequenced within a study of identical twins. CDR3 length equals 14 residues. V was pared by 7 bases and J by 1 base, with 5 bases of the junction left unmatched. The germline V gene encodes CDR1 LGHNA and CDR2 YNFKEQ. Using its own MiXCR run on the 5' RACE reads, TCRdb lists one record per CDR3 protein. The sample yields around 450,000 distinct CDR3 sequences, 12% to 15% seen once. This clonotype was observed many times. These same data were also listed under a study on yellow fever vaccine responses in identical twins.

Sequencing used CD4+ T cells sorted from blood. The sequence was obtained from a young woman in good health. V and J are TRBV4-2 and TRBJ2-3, with 7 bases identical to TRBD2. The CDR3 loop is CASTRERGTDTQYF. The CDR3 coding sequence is TGTGCCAGCACGCGGGAGAGGGGCACAGATACGCAGTATTTT.